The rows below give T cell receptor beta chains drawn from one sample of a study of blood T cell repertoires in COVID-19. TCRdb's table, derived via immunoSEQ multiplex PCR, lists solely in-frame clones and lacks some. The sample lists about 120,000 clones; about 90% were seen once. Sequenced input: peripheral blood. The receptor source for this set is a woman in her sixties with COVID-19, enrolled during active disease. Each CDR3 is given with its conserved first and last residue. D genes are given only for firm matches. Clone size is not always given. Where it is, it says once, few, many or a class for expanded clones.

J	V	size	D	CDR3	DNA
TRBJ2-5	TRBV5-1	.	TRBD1	CASSLGQFVEETQYF	TGCGCCAGCAGCCTGGGACAGTTTGTCGAGGAGACCCAGTACTTC
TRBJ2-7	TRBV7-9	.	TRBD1	CASSLSGQGNYEQYF	TGTGCCAGCAGCTTATCGGGACAGGGGAACTACGAGCAGTACTTC
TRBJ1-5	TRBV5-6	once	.	CASSLWGQAYQPQHF	TGTGCCAGCAGCTTGTGGGGGCAGGCCTATCAGCCCCAGCATTTT
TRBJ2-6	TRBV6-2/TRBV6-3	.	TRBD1	CASSYDGQGFQFGSGANVLTF	TGTGCCAGCAGTTACGACGGACAGGGTTTTCAGTTTGGCTCTGGGGCCAACGTCCTGACTTTC
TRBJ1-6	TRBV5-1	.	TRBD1	CASSLAEGQTNSPLHF	TGCGCCAGCAGCTTAGCGGAGGGACAGACGAATTCACCCCTCCACTTT
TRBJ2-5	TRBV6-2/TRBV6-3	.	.	CASSYDSMETQYF	TGTGCCAGCAGTTACGACAGTATGGAGACCCAGTACTTC
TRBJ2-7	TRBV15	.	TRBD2	CATSRDLAGAGGEQYF	TGTGCCACCAGCAGAGATCTAGCGGGGGCCGGCGGTGAGCAGTACTTC
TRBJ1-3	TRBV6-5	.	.	CASSYSNSYLIF	TGTGCCAGCAGTTACTCCAACTCGTACCTCATTTTT
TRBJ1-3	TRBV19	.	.	CASSSHGGPTSGNTIYF	TGTGCCAGTAGTTCCCACGGGGGACCGACTTCTGGAAACACCATATATTTT
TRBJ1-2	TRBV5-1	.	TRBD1	CASSSSGTDYGYTF	TGCGCCAGCAGCTCATCCGGGACAGACTATGGCTACACCTTC
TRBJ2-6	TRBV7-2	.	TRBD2	CAKAGAFSGANVLTF	TGTGCCAAAGCGGGGGCCTTCTCTGGGGCCAACGTCCTGACTTTC
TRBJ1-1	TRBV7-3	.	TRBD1	CASSPQGDTEAFF	TGTGCCAGCAGCCCTCAGGGGGACACTGAAGCTTTCTTT
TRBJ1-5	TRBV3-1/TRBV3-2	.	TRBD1	CASSQTGTGGEQPQHF	TGTGCCAGCAGCCAAACCGGGACAGGGGGAGAACAGCCCCAGCATTTT
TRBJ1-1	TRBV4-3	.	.	CASSQDWQVNTEAFF	TGCGCCAGCAGCCAAGATTGGCAGGTAAACACTGAAGCTTTCTTT
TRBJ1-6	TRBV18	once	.	CASSPPGRAGTNSPLHF	TGTGCCAGCTCACCACCGGGTCGGGCAGGGACAAATTCACCCCTCCACTTT
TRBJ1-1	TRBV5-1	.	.	CASSLGDTEAFF	TGCGCCAGCAGCTTAGGGGACACTGAAGCTTTCTTT
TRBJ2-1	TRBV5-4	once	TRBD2	CASSSMERGDEQFF	TGTGCCAGCAGCTCTATGGAGCGGGGGGATGAGCAGTTCTTC
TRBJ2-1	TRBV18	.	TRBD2	CASTPPSGGEYNEQFF	TGTGCCAGCACACCACCTAGCGGGGGGGAATACAATGAGCAGTTCTTC
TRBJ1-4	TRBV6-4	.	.	CAREQTTNEKLFF	TGTGCCAGGGAACAGACAACTAATGAAAAACTGTTTTTT
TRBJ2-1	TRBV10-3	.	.	CAISGGDSNEQFF	TGTGCCATCAGTGGCGGGGACAGCAATGAGCAGTTCTTC
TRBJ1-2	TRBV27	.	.	CASSQMQNYGYTF	TGTGCCAGCAGCCAAATGCAGAACTATGGCTACACCTTC
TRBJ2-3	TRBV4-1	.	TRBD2	CASSQGRSRGDLTDTQYF	TGCGCCAGCAGCCAAGGAAGGTCGCGGGGGGACTTGACAGATACGCAGTATTTT